This paragraph covers one T cell receptor beta chain sequence. The antigen is not known. TCRdb re-derived calls from the reads in MiXCR, one entry per CDR3 protein. The table has around 530,000 distinct CDR3 sequences, approximately 15% seen once; the top ten hold 20% to 30%. The CDR3 is 15 amino acids. Trimming took 5 bases from V and 3 from J; bases not matched to a gene: 8. Germline CDR1 is MDHEN and CDR2 is SYDVKM. This specimen belongs to a study of T cell repertoires in cytomegalovirus infection. Study in general: Signatures in public TCR beta sequences pointed to both CMV infection and matching HLA type.

General study results and limits: Accumulated public TCR beta family frequency recognized individuals carrying CMV together with the relevant HLA. In two of eight donors, the top clonotype was HLA-C-restricted CMV-specific.

Sequencing was performed on CD8+ T cells from PBMCs. This clonotype originated in a human donor in good health (CMV status not recorded). Some clones in this sample may be carry-over from other donors' samples. The chain links TRBV28 to TRBJ2-7, with 9 bases that match TRBD2. In nucleotides, the CDR3 is TGTGCCAGCAGTAAAGGACTAGCGAGCTTCTACGAGCAGTACTTC. Translation gives CASSKGLASFYEQYF.